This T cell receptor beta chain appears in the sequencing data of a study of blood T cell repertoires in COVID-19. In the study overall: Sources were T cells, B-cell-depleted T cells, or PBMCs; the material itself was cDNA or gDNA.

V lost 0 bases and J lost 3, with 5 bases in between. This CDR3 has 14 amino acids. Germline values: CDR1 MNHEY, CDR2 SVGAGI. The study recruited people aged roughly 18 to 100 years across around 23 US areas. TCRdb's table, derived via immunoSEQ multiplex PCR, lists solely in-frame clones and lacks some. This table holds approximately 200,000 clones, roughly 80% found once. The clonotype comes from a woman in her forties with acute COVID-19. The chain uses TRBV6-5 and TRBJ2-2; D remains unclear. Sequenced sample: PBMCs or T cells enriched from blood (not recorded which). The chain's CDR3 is CASSYSQYTGELFF. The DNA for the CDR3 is TGTGCCAGCAGTTACTCCCAGTACACCGGGGAGCTGTTTTTT.